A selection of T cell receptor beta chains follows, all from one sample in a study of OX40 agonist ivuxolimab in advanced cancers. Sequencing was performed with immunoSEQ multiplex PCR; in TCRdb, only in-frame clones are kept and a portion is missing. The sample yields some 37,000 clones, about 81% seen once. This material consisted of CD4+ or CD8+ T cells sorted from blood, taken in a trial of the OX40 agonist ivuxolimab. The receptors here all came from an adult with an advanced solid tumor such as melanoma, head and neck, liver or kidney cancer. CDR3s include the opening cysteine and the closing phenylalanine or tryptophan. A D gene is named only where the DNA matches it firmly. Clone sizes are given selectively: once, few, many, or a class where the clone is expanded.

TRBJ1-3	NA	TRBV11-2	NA	CASSYGTLYSGNTIYF	TGTGCCAGCAGCTACGGGACACTTTACTCTGGAAACACCATATATTTT
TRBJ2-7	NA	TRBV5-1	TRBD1	CASSSTGIPYEQYF	TGCGCCAGCAGCTCGACAGGGATTCCCTACGAGCAGTACTTC
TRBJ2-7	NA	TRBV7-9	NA	CASSLRSGWMYEQYF	TGTGCCAGCAGCTTAAGATCCGGTTGGATGTACGAGCAGTACTTC
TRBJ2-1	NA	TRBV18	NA	CASSPWTLRGYSYNEQFF	TGTGCCAGCTCACCCTGGACCTTAAGGGGGTACTCCTACAATGAGCAGTTCTTC
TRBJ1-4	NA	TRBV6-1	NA	CASRGAISFNEKLFF	TGTGCCAGCAGAGGGGCAATCAGTTTTAATGAAAAACTGTTTTTT
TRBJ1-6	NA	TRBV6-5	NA	CASRQSSYNSPLHF	TGTGCCAGCCGACAGAGCTCCTATAATTCACCCCTCCACTTT
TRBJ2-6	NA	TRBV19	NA	CASNRVVSGANVLTF	TGTGCCAGTAACAGGGTAGTATCTGGGGCCAACGTCCTGACTTTC
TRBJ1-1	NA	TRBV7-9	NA	CASSFGAIKAFF	TGTGCCAGCAGCTTTGGGGCGATAAAGGCTTTCTTT
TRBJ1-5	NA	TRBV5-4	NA	CASSLAGNQPQHF	TGTGCCAGCAGCCTTGCAGGGAATCAGCCCCAGCATTTT
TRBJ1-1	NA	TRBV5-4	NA	CASSLAGVLNTEAFF	TGTGCCAGCAGCTTGGCTGGGGTTTTGAACACTGAAGCTTTCTTT
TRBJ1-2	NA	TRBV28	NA	CASSAGKGSYGYTF	TGTGCCAGCAGTGCAGGGAAGGGGAGCTATGGCTACACCTTC
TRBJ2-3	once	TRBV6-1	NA	CASSRLAADTQYF	TGTGCCAGCAGCCGGCTGGCCGCAGATACGCAGTATTTT
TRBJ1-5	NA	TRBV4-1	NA	CASSHPGRINQPQHF	TGCGCCAGCAGCCACCCCGGCAGGATCAATCAACCCCAGCATTTT
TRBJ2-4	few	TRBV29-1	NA	CSGVNQGGIQYF	TGCAGCGGGGTCAACCAAGGGGGCATTCAGTACTTC
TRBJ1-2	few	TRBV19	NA	CASSIEGDYGYTF	TGTGCCAGTAGTATAGAGGGGGACTATGGCTACACCTTC
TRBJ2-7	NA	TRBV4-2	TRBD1	CASSQDLGGTGKKQYF	TGTGCCAGCAGCCAAGATCTGGGCGGGACAGGGAAAAAGCAGTACTTC
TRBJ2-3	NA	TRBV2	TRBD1	CASSGDRGRDTQYF	TGTGCCAGCAGTGGGGACAGGGGGCGAGATACGCAGTATTTT
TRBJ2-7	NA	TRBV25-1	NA	CASSDPGEYEQYF	TGTGCCAGCAGTGATCCGGGTGAGTACGAGCAGTACTTC
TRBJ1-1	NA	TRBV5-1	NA	CASSRDMASTEAFF	TGCGCCAGCAGCAGGGACATGGCGAGCACTGAAGCTTTCTTT
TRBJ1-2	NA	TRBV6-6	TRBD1	CASQGEEGGYTF	TGTGCCAGCCAGGGGGAAGAAGGGGGCTACACCTTC
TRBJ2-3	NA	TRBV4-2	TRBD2	CASSPRTSGKTDTQYF	TGTGCCAGCAGCCCCCGGACTAGCGGGAAGACAGATACGCAGTATTTT
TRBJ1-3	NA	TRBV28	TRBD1	CASSLQGAFSGNTIYF	TGTGCCAGCAGTTTACAGGGGGCATTTTCTGGAAACACCATATATTTT
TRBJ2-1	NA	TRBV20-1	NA	CSWGERDEQFF	TGCAGTTGGGGGGAACGGGACGAGCAGTTCTTC
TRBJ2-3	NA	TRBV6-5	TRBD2	CASSLGLADTDTQYF	TGTGCCAGCAGTCTGGGACTAGCAGACACAGATACGCAGTATTTT
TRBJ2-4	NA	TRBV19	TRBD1	CASSSQQGNIQYF	TGTGCCAGTAGTTCCCAACAGGGGAACATTCAGTACTTC
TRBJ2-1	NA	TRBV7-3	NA	CASSLASSYNEQFF	TGTGCCAGCAGCTTAGCTAGCTCCTACAATGAGCAGTTCTTC
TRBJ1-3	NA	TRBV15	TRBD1	CATSRGQGAGNTIYF	TGTGCCACCAGCAGAGGACAGGGGGCTGGAAACACCATATATTTT
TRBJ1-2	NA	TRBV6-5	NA	CASSSEGFDGYTF	TGTGCCAGCAGTTCGGAAGGGTTCGACGGCTACACCTTC
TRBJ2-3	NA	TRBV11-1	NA	CASSLAESTDTQYF	TGTGCCAGCAGCTTGGCGGAGAGCACAGATACGCAGTATTTT
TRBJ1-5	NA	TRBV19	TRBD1	CASRARQGTREQPQHF	TGTGCCAGTAGGGCTCGACAGGGAACGAGGGAACAGCCCCAGCATTTT
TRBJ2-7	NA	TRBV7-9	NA	CASSMKARPGEQYF	TGTGCCAGCAGCATGAAGGCACGCCCCGGGGAGCAGTACTTC
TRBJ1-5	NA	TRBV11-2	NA	CASSAGTLNQPQHF	TGTGCCAGCAGCGCCGGGACCCTAAATCAGCCCCAGCATTTT
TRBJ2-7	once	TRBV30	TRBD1	CAWNRQGTYEQYF	TGTGCCTGGAATCGACAGGGGACCTACGAGCAGTACTTC
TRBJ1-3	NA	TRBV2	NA	CASWKGSGNTIYF	TGTGCCAGCTGGAAGGGTTCTGGAAACACCATATATTTT
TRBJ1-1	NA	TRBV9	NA	CASSDRLNTEAFF	TGTGCCAGCAGCGACCGTCTGAACACTGAAGCTTTCTTT
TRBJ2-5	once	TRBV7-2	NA	CASSRELGGGETQYF	TGTGCCAGCAGCCGTGAGTTGGGAGGAGGAGAGACCCAGTACTTC
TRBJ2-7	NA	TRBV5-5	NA	CASSRLRGTESSYEQYF	TGTGCCAGCAGCCGCCTCCGTGGGACTGAAAGCTCCTACGAGCAGTACTTC